This is a list of T cell receptor beta chains from one sample in a study of blood T cell repertoires in COVID-19. Measured with immunoSEQ multiplex PCR; TCRdb has only the in-frame clones, and not every one. The table has about 120,000 clones, roughly 80% seen once; the top ten hold over 2%. The sequenced material came from peripheral blood. All receptors derive from a man aged 25-45 years with acute or convalescent COVID-19. The CDR3 runs from the conserved cysteine through the conserved F or W. Fields, in order: V gene, D gene, CDR3 protein. A D gene is named only where the DNA matches it firmly.

>TRBV5-5|.
CASSLVSYNEKLFF
>TRBV18|.
CASSPEGGVSYNEQFF
>TRBV19|.
CASSRGVRSYNSPLHF
>TRBV3-1/TRBV3-2|TRBD2
CASTPRRGAENEQFF
>TRBV6-5|.
CASSPPSTGELFF
>TRBV10-3|TRBD1
CASFSGTGKEKLFF
>TRBV27|TRBD1
CASSLNRGEYGYTF
>TRBV7-9|.
CASSPFDSPGAFF
>TRBV29-1|.
CSVEKGSEAFF
>TRBV4-2|TRBD2
CASSQGTSGVQETQYF
>TRBV6-5|TRBD2
CASSYLAESSYNEQFF
>TRBV30|TRBD1
CAWNRGLHNEQFF
>TRBV5-4|.
CASSLEGLTEAFF
>TRBV6-6|.
CASRVAGDYGYTF
>TRBV2|.
CASTAGGGETQYF
>TRBV5-1|.
CASSLGVRGSTEAFF
>TRBV5-4|TRBD1
CASRVDRGLNYGYTF
>TRBV6-4|TRBD1
CASSDTSPGGQGATGELFF
>TRBV7-9|TRBD1
CASSSTGSSYNSPLHF
>TRBV15|.
CATSRRTVNTEAFF
>TRBV9|.
CASSSTGGTGNTIYF
>TRBV7-2|TRBD2
CASSSRLAGVQETQYF
>TRBV7-9|TRBD1
CASSPNRGTEAFF